This is a list of T cell receptor beta chains from one sample in a study of blood T cell repertoires in COVID-19. TCRdb's copy holds only in-frame clones and misses some; the assay was immunoSEQ multiplex PCR. The sample records 110,000 to 150,000 clones, roughly 88% being singletons. Specimen: peripheral blood. The receptors were sampled from a man between 65 and 85 years old with acute or convalescent COVID-19. Each CDR3 is given with its conserved first and last residue. The D gene is left open where the match is weak. Clone size is stated in some rows and not others, as once, few, many or a class when expanded.

abundance: .; v_gene: TRBV5-1; j_gene: TRBJ2-7; d_gene: TRBD2; CDR3nt: TGCGCCAGCACCCGGGGAGGGATCAGCGACGAGCAGTACTTC; CDR3aa: CASTRGGISDEQYF
abundance: .; v_gene: TRBV18; j_gene: TRBJ1-1; d_gene: .; CDR3nt: TGTGCCAGCTCACTTCAGTTGGGGGGGCTTGACACTGAAGCTTTCTTT; CDR3aa: CASSLQLGGLDTEAFF
abundance: .; v_gene: TRBV5-4; j_gene: TRBJ2-5; d_gene: TRBD1; CDR3nt: TGTGCCAGCAGCACCTTCCGGGGGACAGGGGGAGAGACCCAGTACTTC; CDR3aa: CASSTFRGTGGETQYF
abundance: .; v_gene: TRBV6-2/TRBV6-3; j_gene: TRBJ2-7; d_gene: TRBD2; CDR3nt: TGTGCCAGCAGTTACTCTCTCAGCGGGAGCCACGAGCAGTACTTC; CDR3aa: CASSYSLSGSHEQYF
abundance: few; v_gene: TRBV24-1; j_gene: TRBJ1-4; d_gene: TRBD1; CDR3nt: TGTGCCACCAGTGATTCCGGACAGGGGGCAACTAATGAAAAACTGTTTTTT; CDR3aa: CATSDSGQGATNEKLFF
abundance: .; v_gene: TRBV5-6; j_gene: TRBJ2-3; d_gene: .; CDR3nt: TGTGCCAGCACCCGGAGGGCCATCACAGATACGCAGTATTTT; CDR3aa: CASTRRAITDTQYF
abundance: .; v_gene: TRBV6-5; j_gene: TRBJ1-2; d_gene: TRBD1; CDR3nt: TGTGCCAGCCGAATCACAGGGGAAGGCGGCTACACCTTC; CDR3aa: CASRITGEGGYTF
abundance: once; v_gene: TRBV7-2; j_gene: TRBJ2-4; d_gene: TRBD1; CDR3nt: TGTGCCAGCAGCTTAAGGTCCCCGGGACAGGGAGTAAACATTCAGTACTTC; CDR3aa: CASSLRSPGQGVNIQYF
abundance: .; v_gene: TRBV3-1/TRBV3-2; j_gene: TRBJ1-3; d_gene: .; CDR3nt: TGTGCCAGCAGCCAAACACAGAGATCCTCTGGAAACACCATATATTTT; CDR3aa: CASSQTQRSSGNTIYF
abundance: .; v_gene: TRBV6-6; j_gene: TRBJ1-1; d_gene: .; CDR3nt: TGTGCCAGCAGGAGACAGCCGTCCATGAACACTGAAGCTTTCTTT; CDR3aa: CASRRQPSMNTEAFF
abundance: .; v_gene: TRBV6-5; j_gene: TRBJ2-7; d_gene: TRBD1; CDR3nt: TGTGCCACCAACCGGGACAGGGGATACGAGCAGTACTTC; CDR3aa: CATNRDRGYEQYF
abundance: once; v_gene: TRBV3-1/TRBV3-2; j_gene: TRBJ2-1; d_gene: TRBD1; CDR3nt: TGTGCCAGCAGCCTCGGACAGGGTCCCTACAATGAGCAGTTCTTC; CDR3aa: CASSLGQGPYNEQFF
abundance: .; v_gene: TRBV19; j_gene: TRBJ1-4; d_gene: .; CDR3nt: TGTGCCAGTATGAGTAAATCAACTAATGAAAAACTGTTTTTT; CDR3aa: CASMSKSTNEKLFF
abundance: .; v_gene: TRBV10-3; j_gene: TRBJ2-5; d_gene: .; CDR3nt: TGTGCCATCAGTGCGTTAGAGGAGACCCAGTACTTC; CDR3aa: CAISALEETQYF
abundance: .; v_gene: TRBV5-1; j_gene: TRBJ1-5; d_gene: TRBD1; CDR3nt: TGCGCCAGCAGCAAGGGACAGGGAAGCCAGCCCCAGCATTTT; CDR3aa: CASSKGQGSQPQHF
abundance: .; v_gene: TRBV28; j_gene: TRBJ1-2; d_gene: .; CDR3nt: TGTGCCAGCACTACTTCAGGGTCTAACTATGGCTACACCTTC; CDR3aa: CASTTSGSNYGYTF
abundance: .; v_gene: TRBV30; j_gene: TRBJ2-7; d_gene: .; CDR3nt: TGTGCCTGGAGGGCGACAGTCTCCTACGAGCAGTACTTC; CDR3aa: CAWRATVSYEQYF
abundance: .; v_gene: TRBV30; j_gene: TRBJ1-1; d_gene: TRBD1; CDR3nt: TGTGCCTGGAGTGTGGGCAGGGGGAGGACTGAAGCTTTCTTT; CDR3aa: CAWSVGRGRTEAFF
abundance: .; v_gene: TRBV19; j_gene: TRBJ2-2; d_gene: .; CDR3nt: TGTGCCAGTAGTTACATAATGGCAGGGAACACCGGGGAGCTGTTTTTT; CDR3aa: CASSYIMAGNTGELFF
abundance: .; v_gene: TRBV6-1; j_gene: TRBJ2-5; d_gene: TRBD2; CDR3nt: TGTGCCAGCAGGCCAGCGGGGGGGCGGGAGACCCAGTACTTC; CDR3aa: CASRPAGGRETQYF
abundance: .; v_gene: TRBV12-3/TRBV12-4; j_gene: TRBJ1-2; d_gene: TRBD1; CDR3nt: TGTGCCAGCAGTGATACAGGGGCCTATGGCTACACCTTC; CDR3aa: CASSDTGAYGYTF
abundance: once; v_gene: TRBV4-1; j_gene: TRBJ2-3; d_gene: TRBD2; CDR3nt: TGCGCCAGCAGCCGGCTAGCGGGGGGGCAAGATACGCAGTATTTT; CDR3aa: CASSRLAGGQDTQYF
abundance: .; v_gene: TRBV2; j_gene: TRBJ2-7; d_gene: TRBD1; CDR3nt: TGTGCCAGCAGCATACAGGGGATCGAGCAGTACTTC; CDR3aa: CASSIQGIEQYF
abundance: .; v_gene: TRBV19; j_gene: TRBJ1-5; d_gene: .; CDR3nt: TGTGCCAGTAGGGTCGGGACTCTTAGCAATCAGCCCCAGCATTTT; CDR3aa: CASRVGTLSNQPQHF
abundance: few; v_gene: TRBV24-1; j_gene: TRBJ1-2; d_gene: TRBD1; CDR3nt: TGTGCCACCAGTGACCCACCGGGACAGGGGGCTGGAGGCTACACCTTC; CDR3aa: CATSDPPGQGAGGYTF
abundance: .; v_gene: TRBV19; j_gene: TRBJ2-7; d_gene: TRBD2; CDR3nt: TGTGCCAGTAAAGAGGCTAGCGGGTCCTACGAGCAGTACTTC; CDR3aa: CASKEASGSYEQYF
abundance: .; v_gene: TRBV12-3/TRBV12-4; j_gene: TRBJ1-2; d_gene: .; CDR3nt: TGTGCCAGCAGCCTGTACGGCTATGGCTACACCTTC; CDR3aa: CASSLYGYGYTF
abundance: .; v_gene: TRBV12-2; j_gene: TRBJ1-5; d_gene: .; CDR3nt: TGTGCAATATCCCGGGACAGCGGCGGAGAGCCCCAGCATTTT; CDR3aa: CAISRDSGGEPQHF
abundance: once; v_gene: TRBV5-1; j_gene: TRBJ2-5; d_gene: TRBD2; CDR3nt: TGCGCCAGCAGCTTTTTAGCGGGAGGGGAAGAGACCCAGTACTTC; CDR3aa: CASSFLAGGEETQYF
abundance: .; v_gene: TRBV6-1; j_gene: TRBJ2-1; d_gene: .; CDR3nt: TGTGCCAGCAGTGAAGAAAGCTGGACTCCCTACAATGAGCAGTTCTTC; CDR3aa: CASSEESWTPYNEQFF
abundance: .; v_gene: TRBV12-3/TRBV12-4; j_gene: TRBJ2-1; d_gene: .; CDR3nt: TGTGCCAGCAGTTTGACACAGCTTAATGAGCAGTTCTTC; CDR3aa: CASSLTQLNEQFF
abundance: .; v_gene: TRBV27; j_gene: TRBJ1-4; d_gene: TRBD1; CDR3nt: TGTGCCAGCAGTCCGTTCCAGGGGGCCCGTAATGAAAAACTGTTTTTT; CDR3aa: CASSPFQGARNEKLFF
abundance: .; v_gene: TRBV27; j_gene: TRBJ2-2; d_gene: .; CDR3nt: TGTGCCAGCAGTTTAGTCCTGAACACCGGGGAGCTGTTTTTT; CDR3aa: CASSLVLNTGELFF
abundance: .; v_gene: TRBV7-9; j_gene: TRBJ2-7; d_gene: TRBD1; CDR3nt: TGTGCCAGCAGCATCGGACAGGCCTTCTACGAGCAGTACTTC; CDR3aa: CASSIGQAFYEQYF
abundance: .; v_gene: TRBV6-6; j_gene: TRBJ2-7; d_gene: TRBD2; CDR3nt: TGTGCCAGCAGCACCAGCGGGGGGACCACCTACGAGCAGTACTTC; CDR3aa: CASSTSGGTTYEQYF
abundance: .; v_gene: TRBV5-1; j_gene: TRBJ1-1; d_gene: TRBD1; CDR3nt: TGCGCCAGCAGCTCCTGGACAGGGACGAACACTGAAGCTTTCTTT; CDR3aa: CASSSWTGTNTEAFF
abundance: .; v_gene: TRBV10-3; j_gene: TRBJ2-7; d_gene: .; CDR3nt: TGTGCCATCAGTGGTCTGTCCGTCCGGGACGAGCAGTACTTC; CDR3aa: CAISGLSVRDEQYF
abundance: .; v_gene: TRBV6-5; j_gene: TRBJ2-1; d_gene: TRBD2; CDR3nt: TGTGCCAGCAGTTACGGGACTAGCGGGGGTGAGCAGTTCTTC; CDR3aa: CASSYGTSGGEQFF
abundance: .; v_gene: TRBV6-2/TRBV6-3; j_gene: TRBJ2-2; d_gene: .; CDR3nt: TGTGCCAGCAGTTACGGGCAGGTTGACACCGGGGAGCTGTTTTTT; CDR3aa: CASSYGQVDTGELFF
abundance: .; v_gene: TRBV6-5; j_gene: TRBJ1-5; d_gene: TRBD1; CDR3nt: TGTGCCAGCAGTTGGACAGGCGGGCAGCCCCAGCATTTT; CDR3aa: CASSWTGGQPQHF
abundance: .; v_gene: TRBV5-4; j_gene: TRBJ1-2; d_gene: .; CDR3nt: TGTGCCAGCAGCTTGGCTTTGGGGGACACCGCTAACTATGGCTACACCTTC; CDR3aa: CASSLALGDTANYGYTF
abundance: .; v_gene: TRBV19; j_gene: TRBJ1-3; d_gene: .; CDR3nt: TGTGCCAGTAGTCCCGGGACATCAAGCTTTTCCGGAAACACCATATATTTT; CDR3aa: CASSPGTSSFSGNTIYF
abundance: .; v_gene: TRBV27; j_gene: TRBJ1-1; d_gene: .; CDR3nt: TGTGCCAGCAGTTCGATCCGGGACATAAGGAACACTGAAGCTTTCTTT; CDR3aa: CASSSIRDIRNTEAFF
abundance: once; v_gene: TRBV12-3/TRBV12-4; j_gene: TRBJ2-5; d_gene: TRBD1; CDR3nt: TGTGCCAGCAGCAACAGGGGGGTAGAGACCCAGTACTTC; CDR3aa: CASSNRGVETQYF
abundance: .; v_gene: TRBV5-1; j_gene: TRBJ2-1; d_gene: TRBD2; CDR3nt: TGCGCCAGCAATCTCAATCTAGCGGGCTCCTACAATGAGCAGTTCTTC; CDR3aa: CASNLNLAGSYNEQFF
abundance: .; v_gene: TRBV23-1; j_gene: TRBJ1-2; d_gene: TRBD1; CDR3nt: TGCGCCAGCAGTAAGGGGTTCGGGACAGGGGAGGGCTATGGCTACACCTTC; CDR3aa: CASSKGFGTGEGYGYTF
abundance: .; v_gene: TRBV5-6; j_gene: TRBJ1-5; d_gene: .; CDR3nt: TGTGCCAGCAGCTTGGTCGGGCGGGGTCAGCCCCAGCATTTT; CDR3aa: CASSLVGRGQPQHF
abundance: .; v_gene: TRBV27; j_gene: TRBJ1-6; d_gene: .; CDR3nt: TGTGCCAGCAGTCCGTTTTATAATTCACCCCTCCACTTT; CDR3aa: CASSPFYNSPLHF
abundance: .; v_gene: TRBV6-5; j_gene: TRBJ1-5; d_gene: .; CDR3nt: TGTGCCAGCAGTCCTACCAGGGGTCGAAAGCCCCAGCATTTT; CDR3aa: CASSPTRGRKPQHF
abundance: .; v_gene: TRBV6-5; j_gene: TRBJ2-1; d_gene: .; CDR3nt: TGTGCCAGCAGCCCCGAAACAGGGTCACACAATGAGCAGTTCTTC; CDR3aa: CASSPETGSHNEQFF